Below, one TCR beta chain is given with its context. Its antigen is as yet unknown. The sample is drawn from a study of a mutant IDH1 vaccine in newly diagnosed glioma. For the study at large: Patients received vaccination from 4-6 weeks after radiotherapy alone, or with temozolomide cycles. Antecedent treatment encompassed radiotherapy, temozolomide, or their combination; the majority received both.

Study observations and caveats: The study observed vaccine-induced immune responses in about 93% of patients.

The CDR3 sequence is 15 residues long. Germline V gives CDR1 MNHNS, CDR2 SASEGT. The germline V and J ends were trimmed by 10 bases and 4 bases, with 19 bases remaining between them. The method was immunoSEQ multiplex PCR; TCRdb's version includes in-frame clones alone and lacks a portion of them. The data show under 95,000 clones, roughly nine tenths seen once. Time point here: week 5, during vaccination. Topical imiquimod accompanied each vaccine dose, which consisted of 300 ug of mutant IDH1 20-mer peptide. The source is a woman in her fifties or sixties with glioma. The chain employs TRBV6-1 and TRBJ2-2; TRBD1 might be the D (7 bases). This specimen was PBMCs, taken from a glioma patient whose treatment included an IDH1 peptide vaccine. CDR3 DNA: TGTGCCACGTTCGTAGGAGGGGGCTCCACCGGGGAGCTGTTTTTT. It is translated as CATFVGGGSTGELFF.